Following are 20 T cell receptor beta chains from one sample sequenced in a study of early T cells in non-severe SARS-CoV-2 infection listed by TCRdb under 2021. Library generation was performed with 5' RACE. These reads were obtained on a NextSeq 500. Using fastp trimming at Q25 and MiXCR clonotype assembly, TCRdb reanalyzed the public sequencing data and kept in-frame beta chains. A single entry per CDR3 protein holds the most common genes and DNA from its merged rows. Here the sample has under 95,000 distinct CDR3 sequences; 9% to 15% occur a single time. About 4.2% of the sample is taken by the ten largest. The sequenced sample consisted of whole blood. The receptors were gathered from an adult who was a healthcare worker with PCR-confirmed SARS-CoV-2 infection or an uninfected control (not recorded which).

This clonotype showed up many times. V and J are TRBV29-1 and TRBJ2-1, with a tentative D call TRBD2 (6 bases). The length of the CDR3 is 12 residues. Germline CDR1 reads SQVTM; CDR2 reads ANQGSEA. Trimming cost V 6 bases and J 8 bases, with 14 bases left between them. CDR3 residues: CSVPTRYDEQFF. CDR3 DNA sequence: TGCAGCGTCCCGACTAGATACGATGAGCAGTTCTTC.

This clonotype was seen more than once but under ten times. This chain uses TRBV11-2 with TRBJ2-1; 9 bases agree with TRBD1. The V and J ends lost 6 bases and 8 bases, in that order; junction bases with no gene match: 8. The CDR3 spans 14 residues. Per the germline V gene, CDR1 is SGHAT and CDR2 is FQNNGV. The CDR3 DNA sequence: TGTGCCAGCAGTACAGGGGGCGGAGGCGATGAGCAGTTCTTC. This translates into CASSTGGGGDEQFF.

The chain employs TRBV7-9 and TRBJ1-1; maybe TRBD1 (5 bases). This CDR3 is built from 14 residues. Germline V gene sequence: CDR1 SEHNR, CDR2 FQNEAQ (reference sequence). Trimming took off 2 bases at V and 3 bases at J, with 10 bases between the two ends. CDR3 DNA sequence: TGTGCCAGCAGCTTAATACGGGGGGACACTGAAGCTTTCTTT. Its protein is CASSLIRGDTEAFF. Supplemented by reference TRBV7-9 and TRBJ1-1, the full variable domain reads DTGVSQNPRHKITKRGQNVTFRCDPISEHNRLYWYRQTLGQGPEFLTYFQNEAQLEKSRLLSDRFSAERPKGSFSTLEIQRTEQGDSAMYLCASSLIRGDTEAFFGQGTRLTVV.

In its sample, this clonotype was seen many times. The V and J genes are TRBV7-2 and TRBJ2-1, with 9 bases fitting TRBD1. The CDR3 has 15 residues. V trimming: 2 bases; J trimming: 7 bases; junction bases outside the gene matches: 6. Germline V gene lookup returns CDR1 SGHTA and CDR2 FQGNSA. The DNA for the CDR3 is TGTGCCAGCAGCTTACTTACGGGACAGGGAAATGAGCAGTTCTTC. Translating it yields CASSLLTGQGNEQFF.

The chain joins TRBV19 to TRBJ2-6; D gene uncertain. The ends were cut back, 6 bases at V and 1 base at J, with 13 bases in the middle. The CDR3 extends over 16 amino acids. Germline values: CDR1 LNHDA, CDR2 SQIVND (reference sequence). The CDR3 loop reads CASRTRTRSGANVLTF. The CDR3 region has the DNA TGTGCCAGTAGAACCCGAACCCGTTCTGGGGCCAACGTCCTGACTTTC. The full variable domain, rest sourced from reference TRBV19 and TRBJ2-6, is DGGITQSPKYLFRKEGQNVTLSCEQNLNHDAMYWYRQDPGQGLRLIYYSQIVNDFQKGDIAEGYSVSREKKESFPLTVTSAQKNPTAFYLCASRTRTRSGANVLTFGAGSRLTVL.

The chain uses TRBV30 and TRBJ1-1, with TRBD1 as a possible D gene (6 bases). From germline, CDR1 is GTSNPN and CDR2 SVGIG (reference sequence). This CDR3 has 13 amino acids. The V end lost 0 bases, the J end lost 2 bases, and 7 bases lay between the germline ends. As DNA, the CDR3 is TGTGCCTGGAGTGTAGGGGGTAACACTGAAGCTTTCTTT. Its protein product is CAWSVGGNTEAFF.

This clonotype was seen at least ten times. This rearrangement joins TRBV5-6 to TRBJ1-2, with D tentatively TRBD1 (5 bases). CDR3 length: 14 amino acids. V was shortened by 4 bases and J by 2 bases, with 12 bases between the two germline ends. Germline V CDR1 and CDR2: SGHDT, YYEEEE. For the CDR3, the DNA is TGTGCCAGCAGCCGCGGGGCAGGGAACTATGGCTACACCTTC. Encoded protein: CASSRGAGNYGYTF.

This clonotype was seen ten or more times. The chain employs TRBV2 and TRBJ2-2; 10 positions match TRBD1. The junction had 8 bases not matched to a gene; V was cut back by 6 bases and J by 7 bases. The CDR3 extends over 15 amino acids. Per the germline V gene, CDR1 is SNHLY and CDR2 is FYNNEI. The CDR3 coding sequence is TGTGCCAGCAGGGGGACAGGGGCATATGGCGGGGAGCTGTTTTTT. Protein sequence: CASRGTGAYGGELFF.

This clonotype appeared a few times. The chain joins TRBV7-2 to TRBJ2-1, with TRBD2 identical over 8 bases. Trimming took 5 bases from V and 7 from J; bases not matched to a gene: 10. The germline gives CDR1 SGHTA, CDR2 FQGNSA. The CDR3 consists of 15 residues. In DNA form, the CDR3 reads TGTGCCAGCAGCGGAGGTGGCGGGGGGACAAATGAGCAGTTCTTC. Translating gives CASSGGGGGTNEQFF.

This clonotype was observed a few times. The genes are TRBV3-1 and TRBJ2-7; 8 nucleotides line up with TRBD2. The ends lost 1 base at V and 6 bases at J; junction bases unmatched: 8. Germline CDR1 reads LGHDT; CDR2 reads YNNKEL (reference sequence). The CDR3 is made up of 15 amino acids. CDR3 loop: CASSQGVPGTSEQYF. The CDR3 nucleotides read TGTGCCAGCAGCCAAGGGGTACCTGGGACTAGCGAGCAGTACTTC.

The chain uses TRBV20-1 and TRBJ2-7; the D gene is possibly TRBD2 (6 bases). The germline V and J ends were trimmed by 3 bases and 2 bases, with 11 bases remaining between them. Germline V gene data show CDR1 as DFQATT and CDR2 as SNEGSKA (reference sequence). The CDR3 is 13 amino acids. CDR3 region: CSASGSRAYEQYF. In DNA, the CDR3 is TGCAGTGCTAGCGGGAGTCGGGCCTACGAGCAGTACTTC.

This clonotype came up a few times. This chain connects TRBV11-2 to TRBJ1-1; D ambiguous. CDR3 size: 14 residues. The germline V gene has CDR1 SGHAT and CDR2 FQNNGV. Trimming removed 0 bases at V and 1 base at J, with 6 bases between. CDR3 in amino acids: CASSLEHQNTEAFF. The CDR3 DNA follows: TGTGCCAGCAGCTTAGAACACCAGAACACTGAAGCTTTCTTT.

CDR3 sequence reads: CASSRRATTARNEQFF. CDR3 nucleotides: TGTGCCAGCAGCCGACGGGCCACCACGGCACGAAATGAGCAGTTCTTC. The V call is TRBV7-2, the J call TRBJ2-1; D unclear. Germline CDR1 reads SGHTA; CDR2 reads FQGNSA. This CDR3 contains 16 residues. Trimming removed 5 bases at V and 7 bases at J, with 21 bases between.

The chain's CDR3 is CASSLDFGADTQYF. The CDR3 coding sequence is TGTGCCAGCAGCTTAGACTTCGGGGCAGATACGCAGTATTTT. The chain recombines TRBV11-2 with TRBJ2-3, with D tentatively TRBD2 (5 bases). The CDR3 is made up of 14 amino acids. Germline lookup yields CDR1 SGHAT and CDR2 FQNNGV. Trimming left V 0 bases short and J 4 bases short, with 8 bases between.

This clonotype has more than one count but fewer than ten. The chain combines TRBV7-2 with TRBJ1-3, with D tentatively TRBD1 (5 bases). V lost 1 base to trimming and J lost 1 base, with 8 bases between them. The length of the CDR3 is 15 residues. Germline V CDR1 and CDR2: SGHTA, FQGNSA. CDR3 amino acids: CASSLEGYSGNTIYF. CDR3 nucleotide sequence: TGTGCCAGCAGCTTAGAGGGGTATTCTGGAAACACCATATATTTT.

The V call is TRBV7-3, the J call TRBJ2-3; D is possibly TRBD1 (6 bases). This CDR3 spans 14 amino acids. V lost 5 bases and J 0 bases, leaving 9 bases between the germline ends. The germline CDR1 and CDR2 sequences are SGHTA and FQGTGA. CDR3 DNA: TGTGCCAGCAGCGGGGGCCTAAGCACAGATACGCAGTATTTT. Translation gives CASSGGLSTDTQYF.

This clonotype appeared many times. This chain joins TRBV27 and TRBJ1-2; D not resolved. The CDR3 covers 13 residues. Germline V lookup: CDR1 MNHEY, CDR2 SMNVEV (reference sequence). Deletions cut 2 bases from V and 4 bases from J, with 8 bases between. The CDR3, as DNA: TGTGCCAGCAGTTTACGAGGAATCTATGGCTACACCTTC. It codes for CASSLRGIYGYTF.

There are many counts of this clonotype. This sequence joins TRBV24-1 and TRBJ2-1; 7 bases align to TRBD1. The length of the CDR3 is 16 residues. V shed 3 bases and J 1 base; nucleotides not matched to a gene: 5. Germline assignment: CDR1 KGHDR and CDR2 SFDVKD. The CDR3 DNA is TGTGCCACCAGTGATCAAGGACAGGCATCCTACAATGAGCAGTTCTTC. It translates to CATSDQGQASYNEQFF.

This chain links TRBV4-2 with TRBJ2-7; 11 bases are shared with TRBD2. From germline, CDR1 is LGHNA and CDR2 YNFKEQ. The V gene end was trimmed by 0 bases and the J gene end by 6 bases; junction bases not matched to a gene: 4. The CDR3 totals 15 residues. The CDR3 loop reads CASSQELAGVFEQYF. In nucleotides, the CDR3 is TGTGCCAGCAGCCAAGAACTAGCGGGAGTCTTCGAGCAGTACTTC.

Many counts were recorded for this clonotype. V gene TRBV27 combines with J gene TRBJ2-7, with 9 positions matching TRBD1. This CDR3 has 16 amino acids. The germline V gene has CDR1 MNHEY and CDR2 SMNVEV (reference sequence). Unmatched junction bases numbered 11, after V lost 5 bases and J lost 3 bases. The CDR3 DNA follows: TGTGCCAGCAGTCCACCCGGGACAGGGATTTTCTACGAGCAGTACTTC. Translated: CASSPPGTGIFYEQYF.